Included here is one TCR beta chain sequence, with context. Authors' data handling: Reference gene primers were amplified, and this amplification served to estimate nucleated cell counts. Clones were read by immunoSEQ multiplex PCR, and TCRdb kept only the in-frame ones, dropping some. The V and J calls and clone size are taken from that table; D and trimming were inferred from the DNA. Among 160,000 or so clones listed, approximately 87% were seen once. The data stem from a study of blood T cell repertoires in COVID-19. Turning to the study itself: The study drew acute and convalescent COVID-19 samples from the United States, Italy and Spain. Sources were T cells, B-cell-depleted T cells, or PBMCs; the material itself was cDNA or gDNA.

V was trimmed by 0 bases and J by 4 bases, leaving 12 bases between them. CDR1 is LGHNA, CDR2 YSLEER, per germline. The CDR3 consists of 15 residues. The rearrangement uses TRBV4-3 and TRBJ1-2, with D perhaps TRBD1 (5 bases). Sequenced material: peripheral blood. This TCR derives from a woman in her seventies with acute or convalescent COVID-19. The CDR3 protein is CASSQDWDQGYGYTF. In DNA form, the CDR3 reads TGCGCCAGCAGCCAAGATTGGGATCAGGGCTATGGCTACACCTTC.